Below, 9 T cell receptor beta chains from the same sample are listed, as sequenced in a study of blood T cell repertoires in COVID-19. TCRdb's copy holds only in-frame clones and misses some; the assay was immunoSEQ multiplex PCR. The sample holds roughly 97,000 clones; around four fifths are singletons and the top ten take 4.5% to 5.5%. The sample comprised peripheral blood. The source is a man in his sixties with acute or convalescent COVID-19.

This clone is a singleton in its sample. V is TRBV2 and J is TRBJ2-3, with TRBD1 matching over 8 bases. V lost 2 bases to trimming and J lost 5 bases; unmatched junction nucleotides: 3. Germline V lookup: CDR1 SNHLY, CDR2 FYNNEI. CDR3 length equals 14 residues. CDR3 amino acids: CASSEQGAGDTQYF. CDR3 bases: TGTGCCAGCAGTGAACAGGGGGCTGGAGATACGCAGTATTTT. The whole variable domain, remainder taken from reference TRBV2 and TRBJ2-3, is EPEVTQTPSHQVTQMGQEVILRCVPISNHLYFYWYRQILGQKVEFLVSFYNNEISEKSEIFDDQFSVERPDGSNFTLKIRSTKLEDSAMYFCASSEQGAGDTQYFGPGTRLTVL.

The CDR3 coding sequence is TGTGCCAGCAGCCCGGGACTAGCGGTCTACAATGAGCAGTTCTTC. Translated, it gives CASSPGLAVYNEQFF. The rearrangement joins TRBV7-3 to TRBJ2-1, with 11 nucleotides matching TRBD2. The junction had 3 bases not matched to a gene; V was cut back by 5 bases and J by 3 bases. The length of the CDR3 is 15 residues. The germline V gene has CDR1 SGHTA and CDR2 FQGTGA.

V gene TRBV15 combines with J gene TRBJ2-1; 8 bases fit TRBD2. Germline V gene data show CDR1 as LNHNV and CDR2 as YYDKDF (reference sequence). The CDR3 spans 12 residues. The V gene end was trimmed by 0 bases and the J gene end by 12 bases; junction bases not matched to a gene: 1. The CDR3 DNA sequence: TGTGCCACCAGCAGAGATAGCGGGGTGCAGTTCTTC. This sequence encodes CATSRDSGVQFF.

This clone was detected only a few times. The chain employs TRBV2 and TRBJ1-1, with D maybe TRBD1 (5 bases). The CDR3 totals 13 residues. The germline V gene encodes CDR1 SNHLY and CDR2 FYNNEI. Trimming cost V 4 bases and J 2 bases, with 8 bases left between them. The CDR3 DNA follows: TGTGCCAGCAGTGGACAGATTAACACTGAAGCTTTCTTT. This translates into CASSGQINTEAFF.

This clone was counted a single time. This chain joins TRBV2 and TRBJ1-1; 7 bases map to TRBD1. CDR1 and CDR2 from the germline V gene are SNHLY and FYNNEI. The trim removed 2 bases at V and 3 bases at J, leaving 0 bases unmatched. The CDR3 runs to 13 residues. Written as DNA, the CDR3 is TGTGCCAGCAGTGAACAGGGGGACACTGAAGCTTTCTTT. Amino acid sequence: CASSEQGDTEAFF.

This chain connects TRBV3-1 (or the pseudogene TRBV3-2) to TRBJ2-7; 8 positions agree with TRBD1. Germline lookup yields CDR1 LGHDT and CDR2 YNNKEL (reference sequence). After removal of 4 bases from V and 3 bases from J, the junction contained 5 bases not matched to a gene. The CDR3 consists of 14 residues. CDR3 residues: CASSRTGNRYEQYF. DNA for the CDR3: TGTGCCAGCAGCCGGACAGGGAATCGCTACGAGCAGTACTTC.

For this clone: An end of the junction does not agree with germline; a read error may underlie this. CDR3 sequence: CASSRDRNEKLFF. DNA for the CDR3: TGTGCTAGCAGCCGGGACAGGAATGAAAAACTGTTTTTT. The chain joins TRBV7-7 to TRBJ1-4; TRBD1 agrees at 8 bases. This CDR3 has 13 residues. Germline CDR1 and CDR2: SSHAT and FNYEAQ (reference sequence).

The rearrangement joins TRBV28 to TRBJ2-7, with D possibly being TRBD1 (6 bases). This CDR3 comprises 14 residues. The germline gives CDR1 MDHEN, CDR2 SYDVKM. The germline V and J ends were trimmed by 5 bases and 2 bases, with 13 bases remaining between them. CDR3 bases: TGTGCCAGCAGTCCCCACAGGGACACCTACGAGCAGTACTTC. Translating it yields CASSPHRDTYEQYF.

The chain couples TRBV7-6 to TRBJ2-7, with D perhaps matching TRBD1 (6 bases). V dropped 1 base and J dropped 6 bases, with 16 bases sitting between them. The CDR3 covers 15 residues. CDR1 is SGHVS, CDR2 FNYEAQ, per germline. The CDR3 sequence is CASSLGPHRASEQYF. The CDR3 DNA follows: TGTGCCAGCAGCTTAGGCCCTCACAGGGCTTCCGAGCAGTACTTC.